Listed below are T cell receptor beta chains from one sample, sequenced in a study of blood T cell repertoires in COVID-19. This table comes from immunoSEQ multiplex PCR, and its TCRdb copy is limited to in-frame clones, with some not included. The data contain about 42,000 clones, approximately 90% of them singletons. The material sequenced was peripheral blood. The receptors shown here come from a human donor in a cohort sampled during active COVID-19. Both conserved end residues are part of each CDR3. The D gene is left open where the match is weak. A clone size is listed for some rows: how often the clone was seen (once, few, many), or a class if it is expanded.

clone size,D gene,V gene,J gene,CDR3 length,CDR3 DNA,CDR3 protein
-,-,TRBV21-1,TRBJ2-1,13,TGTGCCAGCAGCGAGGCGGGGGTCAATGAGCAGTTCTTC,CASSEAGVNEQFF
-,-,TRBV7-2,TRBJ1-3,16,TGTGCCAGCAGCTTAGGGACTCGGGCTACTGGAAACACCATATATTTT,CASSLGTRATGNTIYF
-,-,TRBV9,TRBJ1-2,13,TGTGCCAGCAGCTCTACTGCAGGGTATGGCTACACCTTC,CASSSTAGYGYTF
-,-,TRBV3-1/TRBV3-2,TRBJ1-1,15,TGTGCCAGCAGCCAAGTTTCGCACTTGAACACTGAAGCTTTCTTT,CASSQVSHLNTEAFF
-,TRBD1,TRBV6-6,TRBJ1-4,15,TGTGCCAGCAGTTACCGGGACAGCGGAAATGAAAAACTGTTTTTT,CASSYRDSGNEKLFF
-,-,TRBV6-5,TRBJ1-1,12,TGTGCCAGCCTGTCTTGGAACACTGAAGCTTTCTTT,CASLSWNTEAFF
-,-,TRBV7-8,TRBJ2-3,13,TGTGCCAGCAGCTTAGGGGGGGAGGAGGCGCAGTATTTT,CASSLGGEEAQYF
-,TRBD2,TRBV5-6,TRBJ2-5,15,TGTGCCAGTAAGGGACTAGCGGGGGGCCAAGAGACCCAGTACTTC,CASKGLAGGQETQYF
-,TRBD1,TRBV9,TRBJ1-5,14,TGTGCCAGCAGCGAAAAAACAGGGGAAGGGCCCCAGCATTTT,CASSEKTGEGPQHF
-,-,TRBV9,TRBJ1-6,10,TGTGCCAGCACCCGTTCACCCCTCCACTTT,CASTRSPLHF
-,-,TRBV7-2,TRBJ2-1,14,TGTGCCAGCAGCTTTCGCAGGGCCAGCAATGAGCAGTTCTTC,CASSFRRASNEQFF
-,-,TRBV6-6,TRBJ2-2,13,TGTGCCAGCAGCCCCGGAGGGTCCGGGGAGCTGTTTTTT,CASSPGGSGELFF
few,-,TRBV18,TRBJ2-7,15,TGTGCCAGCTCACCACCGTCTGGCTTTCCCTACGAGCAGTACTTC,CASSPPSGFPYEQYF
-,-,TRBV21-1,TRBJ2-3,10,TGTGCCAGCAGCAAAAACACAGGGATTTTT,CASSKNTGIF
-,TRBD2,TRBV10-2,TRBJ2-7,15,TGCGCCAGCACCCCTCTAGCGGGGGGCCACAGGGAGCAGTACTTC,CASTPLAGGHREQYF
-,TRBD2,TRBV5-1,TRBJ2-3,16,TGCGCCAGCAGCTTGGCCGGGACTAGCGGGGGCGGTACGCAGTATTTT,CASSLAGTSGGGTQYF
-,-,TRBV4-2,TRBJ1-3,14,TGTGCCAGCAGCCAAGGCGGTGCTGGAAACACCATATATTTT,CASSQGGAGNTIYF
-,TRBD1,TRBV5-5,TRBJ2-6,17,TGTGCCAGCAGCTTTACCAGGGGGCACTCTGGGGCCAACGTCCTGACTTTC,CASSFTRGHSGANVLTF
-,-,TRBV6-5,TRBJ2-1,15,TGTGCCAGCAGTAAAAGCGGGGACAACTACAATGAGCAGTTCTTC,CASSKSGDNYNEQFF
-,-,TRBV5-1,TRBJ1-6,17,TGCGCCAGCAGCTTGATAACCAGGGACTCCTATAATTCACCCCTCCACTTT,CASSLITRDSYNSPLHF
-,TRBD1,TRBV7-9,TRBJ1-1,15,TGTGCCAGCAGCTCAAAGGGACAGTTGAACACTGAAGCTTTCTTT,CASSSKGQLNTEAFF
-,TRBD1,TRBV27,TRBJ2-7,19,TGTGCCAGCAGTCTCAATAACCTTAGGACAGGGGGCGACCCCTACGAGCAGTACTTC,CASSLNNLRTGGDPYEQYF
-,TRBD1,TRBV7-2,TRBJ2-3,14,TGTGCCAGCAGCACGACAGGGGGCACAGATACGCAGTATTTT,CASSTTGGTDTQYF
-,-,TRBV7-8,TRBJ1-1,15,TGTGCCAGCAGCTTAGACAGGGTTGAGGGCACTGAAGCTTTCTTT,CASSLDRVEGTEAFF
-,TRBD2,TRBV28,TRBJ2-7,16,TGTGCCAGCAGTCTATATTCTAGCGGGTTCTCCTACGAGCAGTACTTC,CASSLYSSGFSYEQYF
-,TRBD1,TRBV4-1,TRBJ1-1,18,TGCGCCAGCAGCCACCCCCTAGGGACAGGTGGGGAGAACACTGAAGCTTTCTTT,CASSHPLGTGGENTEAFF
few,-,TRBV11-3,TRBJ1-1,13,TGTGCCAGCAGCTTAGATCGAGAGACTGAAGCTTTCTTT,CASSLDRETEAFF
-,TRBD1,TRBV18,TRBJ2-1,17,TGTGCCAGCTCACCGGGACAGGGGGGGATCTCCTACAATGAGCAGTTCTTC,CASSPGQGGISYNEQFF
-,TRBD1,TRBV6-5,TRBJ2-5,13,TGTGCCAGCACTAGGGGGCGGCAAGAGACCCAGTACTTC,CASTRGRQETQYF
few,TRBD2,TRBV7-9,TRBJ2-1,18,TGTGCCAGCAGCCCCCCAGCGGGGGCCCGGGCCGCCTACAATGAGCAGTTCTTC,CASSPPAGARAAYNEQFF
once,-,TRBV18,TRBJ1-5,15,TGTGCCAGCTCACTATCAACACAGGGAAATCAGCCCCAGCATTTT,CASSLSTQGNQPQHF
-,TRBD2,TRBV9,TRBJ2-2,16,TGTGCCAGCAGCCCCAGGACTAGCCCTAACACCGGGGAGCTGTTTTTT,CASSPRTSPNTGELFF
few,TRBD1,TRBV12-3/TRBV12-4,TRBJ1-2,12,TGTGCCAGCAGTCGGGACAGGGGTGGCTACACCTTC,CASSRDRGGYTF
-,TRBD1,TRBV19,TRBJ1-6,16,TGTGCCAGTAGTATTCAACAGGGGGTAGGAGGATCACCCCTCCACTTT,CASSIQQGVGGSPLHF
-,-,TRBV25-1,TRBJ2-7,13,TGTGCCAGCAGTGCGGCCGAGGCCTACGAGCAGTACTTC,CASSAAEAYEQYF
-,TRBD1,TRBV2,TRBJ1-5,15,TGTGCCAGCAGGTACCGGGACAGTAGCAATCAGCCCCAGCATTTT,CASRYRDSSNQPQHF
-,TRBD1,TRBV19,TRBJ1-4,14,TGTGCCAGTAGCCCGGACAGGGTTGGTGAAAAACTGTTTTTT,CASSPDRVGEKLFF
-,-,TRBV11-2,TRBJ2-7,11,TGTGCCAGCAGCTTAGTGGCCGAGCAGTACTTC,CASSLVAEQYF
few,-,TRBV5-5,TRBJ1-2,16,TGTGCCAGCAGCCTGGTTCTCAAGGGGTTACCTTATGGCTACACCTTC,CASSLVLKGLPYGYTF
-,TRBD1,TRBV5-1,TRBJ2-4,14,TGCGCCAGCAGCTCCGGACAGGGAACGTACATTCAGTACTTC,CASSSGQGTYIQYF
-,-,TRBV10-3,TRBJ2-3,17,TGTGCCATCAGTGATGGTCGCGGACATATAGAGGCAGATACGCAGTATTTT,CAISDGRGHIEADTQYF
-,TRBD1,TRBV2,TRBJ1-2,14,TGTGCCAGCAGTCCCCAAAGAGGGGGCGGTGGCTACACCTTC,CASSPQRGGGGYTF
once,TRBD2,TRBV29-1,TRBJ2-7,14,TGCAGCGCCGGACTAGCGGGAGGGCAACCCGAGCAGTACTTC,CSAGLAGGQPEQYF
few,-,TRBV6-1,TRBJ2-1,15,TGTGCCAGCAGTGAAGCGCTCAAGGCGCGGAATGAGCAGTTCTTC,CASSEALKARNEQFF
few,-,TRBV30,TRBJ2-7,12,TGTGCCTGGAGTGTAGACAGGTACGAGCAGTACTTC,CAWSVDRYEQYF
-,-,TRBV4-2,TRBJ2-1,14,TGTGCCAGCAGCCAAGATTCAGGGCGCAATGAGCAGTTCTTC,CASSQDSGRNEQFF
-,-,TRBV4-3,TRBJ1-3,13,TGCGCCAGCAGCCAAGATAAGGGGAACACCATATATTTT,CASSQDKGNTIYF
-,TRBD1,TRBV3-1/TRBV3-2,TRBJ2-6,16,TGTGCCAGCAGCCTTAACAGGGGGCTTGGGGCCAACGTCCTGACTTTC,CASSLNRGLGANVLTF
once,TRBD2,TRBV5-1,TRBJ2-1,16,TGCGCCAGCAGCCTAACTAGCGGGGGGACGTACAATGAGCAGTTCTTC,CASSLTSGGTYNEQFF
once,TRBD2,TRBV5-1,TRBJ2-1,13,TGCGCCAGCAGCTCAGGCGGGGGGAATGAGCAGTTCTTC,CASSSGGGNEQFF
-,-,TRBV7-3,TRBJ1-3,13,TGTGCCAGCAGCTTCGGTCCGGGGGACACCATATATTTT,CASSFGPGDTIYF
-,TRBD2,TRBV18,TRBJ2-1,15,TGTGCCAGCTCACCGCTAGCAGCGGGGGAGAATGAGCAGTTCTTC,CASSPLAAGENEQFF